These 27 T cell receptor beta chains came from one sample sequenced in a study of blood T cells in healthy people across ages. Next came a second PCR, run for roughly 6 to 11 cycles, which used a sample-barcoded 5' primer along with a J-beta primer mix. From the 5' RACE reads, TCRdb called clonotypes with MiXCR, one entry per CDR3 protein. The repertoire consists of about 1.6 million distinct CDR3 sequences, with 30% to 40% occurring once and the leading ten covering approximately 11%. The sequencing sample was made of blood. These TCRs come from a woman in her twenties or thirties in good health.

The chain couples TRBV7-2 to TRBJ2-7; D possibly corresponds to TRBD1 (6 bases). This CDR3 region has 15 residues. The V end was cut by 1 base, the J end by 7 bases, with 17 bases between. CDR1 SGHTA and CDR2 FQGNSA come from the germline V gene. The CDR3 DNA is TGTGCCAGCAGCTTAGGTCAGGGGAGCGTCTGGGAGCAGTACTTC. It codes for CASSLGQGSVWEQYF.

The V gene is TRBV12-3 or TRBV12-4, the J gene TRBJ2-1; TRBD1 aligns across 9 bases. Trimming took 7 bases from V and 9 from J; bases not matched to a gene: 7. This CDR3 is built from 13 residues. CDR3 bases: TGTGCCAGCACCCTCGGGACAGGGAGTGAGCAGTTCTTC. Translated: CASTLGTGSEQFF.

The chain recombines TRBV6-1 with TRBJ2-7; 7 nucleotides agree with TRBD1. V shed 4 bases and J 3 bases; nucleotides not matched to a gene: 15. This CDR3 is built from 17 residues. Germline values: CDR1 MNHNS, CDR2 SASEGT. The CDR3 coding sequence is TGTGCCAGCAGTGGATTTCACCCGACAGGGTTAGGCTACGAGCAGTACTTC. As protein: CASSGFHPTGLGYEQYF.

There are many counts of this clonotype. The chain carries TRBV5-6 and TRBJ2-5; TRBD1 agrees at 7 bases. The CDR3 consists of 14 residues. Germline V CDR1 and CDR2: SGHDT, YYEEEE. Trimming took 10 bases from V and 5 from J; bases not matched to a gene: 14. The CDR3 here is CAASKGASRETQYF. In nucleotides, the CDR3 is TGTGCCGCCAGCAAGGGGGCTAGCCGGGAGACCCAGTACTTC.

This clonotype has a handful of counts. The genes are TRBV27 and TRBJ1-5; D possibly corresponds to TRBD1 (5 bases). This CDR3 contains 14 residues. CDR1 MNHEY and CDR2 SMNVEV come from the germline V gene (reference sequence). The ends were cut back, 0 bases at V and 5 bases at J, with 8 bases in the middle. DNA for the CDR3: TGTGCCAGCAGTTTATCGGAAGGGGATCAGCCCCAGCATTTT. It translates to CASSLSEGDQPQHF.

This chain uses TRBV20-1 with TRBJ2-5; D is uncertain. Germline V CDR1 and CDR2: DFQATT, SNEGSKA (reference sequence). V lost 3 bases and J 2 bases, leaving 10 bases between the germline ends. CDR3 size: 13 residues. CDR3 sequence: CSARGYYQETQYF. CDR3 DNA sequence: TGCAGTGCTAGGGGGTACTATCAAGAGACCCAGTACTTC.

The gene calls are TRBV25-1 and TRBJ2-3, with 9 bases identical to TRBD2. The CDR3 has 17 amino acids. CDR1 and CDR2 from the germline V gene are MGHDK and SYGVNS. J gave up 4 bases and V 6 bases, and 14 bases lay outside the gene matches. CDR3 coding DNA: TGTGCCAGCAGCCGAGGAAGTAGCGGGAGTGGAGCAGATACGCAGTATTTT. The encoded protein is CASSRGSSGSGADTQYF.

This CDR3 is CATSRTGAPTQYF. As DNA, the CDR3 is TGTGCCACCAGCAGAACGGGGGCCCCTACGCAGTATTTT. The chain is built from TRBV15 and TRBJ2-3; TRBD1 or TRBD2 may be the D gene (6 bases each). Germline V gene data show CDR1 as LNHNV and CDR2 as YYDKDF (reference sequence). The germline V and J ends were trimmed by 2 bases and 8 bases, with 11 bases remaining between them. The CDR3 length is 13 residues.

This chain joins TRBV5-5 and TRBJ1-5; no clear D. Germline values: CDR1 SGHKS, CDR2 YYEKEE (reference sequence). This CDR3 has 14 amino acids. V lost 0 bases and J 0 bases, leaving 4 bases between the germline ends. CDR3 nucleotides: TGTGCCAGCAGCTTGGGTACTAGCAATCAGCCCCAGCATTTT. Its translation is CASSLGTSNQPQHF.

This chain connects TRBV7-2 to TRBJ2-5; a possible D gene is TRBD2 (5 bases). The CDR3 is 13 residues long. Germline V gives CDR1 SGHTA, CDR2 FQGNSA. Trimming pared 2 bases from V and 13 bases from J, leaving 17 bases between. The CDR3 DNA is TGTGCCAGCAGCTTATTGAACTTCGACTACACGTACTTC. Translation: CASSLLNFDYTYF.

Points on this clonotype: Relative to the germline gene, one junction end is altered; a read error may explain this. This chain connects TRBV3-1 to TRBJ2-3; the match to TRBD2 covers 7 bases. The germline V gene has CDR1 LGHDT and CDR2 YNNKEL (reference sequence). CDR3 length equals 15 residues. This CDR3 is CVSRSGTTIKDTQYF. The CDR3 region has the DNA TGTGTCAGCAGGTCAGGGACTACGATTAAAGATACGCAGTATTTT.

The V gene is TRBV4-2, the J gene TRBJ1-2; weak D call: TRBD1 (5 bases). The CDR3 totals 17 residues. CDR1 is LGHNA and CDR2 is YNFKEQ in the germline V gene. Trimming took off 0 bases at V and 8 bases at J, with 22 bases between the two ends. The CDR3, as DNA: TGTGCCAGCAGCCAAGATCGGTCGGGAACGGACATAGTCGGCTACACCTTC. Translated, it gives CASSQDRSGTDIVGYTF.

This clonotype has only a few counts. V usage is TRBV12-3 or TRBV12-4 and J usage is TRBJ2-3, with D unclear. The V end was cut by 4 bases, the J end by 11 bases, with 16 bases between. The CDR3 is made up of 13 amino acids. The CDR3, as DNA: TGTGCCAGCAGTTCCGGACCCTCTTCGGAGCAGTATTTT. Protein sequence: CASSSGPSSEQYF.

The sample holds a few counts of this clonotype. The J gene is TRBJ2-7, the V gene TRBV5-6; the D gene is possibly TRBD1 (6 bases). V lost 0 bases to trimming and J lost 1 base, with 11 bases between them. CDR3 length: 15 residues. Germline V gene lookup returns CDR1 SGHDT and CDR2 YYEEEE. CDR3 region: CASSLEGTPSYEQYF. The DNA for the CDR3 is TGTGCCAGCAGCTTGGAAGGGACACCTTCCTACGAGCAGTACTTC.

This clonotype was seen a handful of times. J is TRBJ2-1 and V is TRBV20-1; D remains ambiguous. The CDR3 contains 13 residues. Deletions cut 6 bases from V and 5 bases from J, with 14 bases between. CDR1 is DFQATT and CDR2 is SNEGSKA in the germline V gene (reference sequence). The CDR3 nucleotides are TGCAGTGCAGGACCCAGCCCCAACAATGAGCAGTTCTTC. Translating gives CSAGPSPNNEQFF.

This rearrangement joins TRBV27 to TRBJ1-2; no clear D. The ends were cut back, 2 bases at V and 5 bases at J, with 15 bases in the middle. The CDR3 has 15 amino acids. Looked up from germline, CDR1 is MNHEY and CDR2 is SMNVEV (reference sequence). CDR3: CASSLGSGSWYGYTF. CDR3 in DNA: TGTGCCAGCAGTTTAGGATCGGGGAGTTGGTATGGCTACACCTTC.

V is TRBV5-1 and J is TRBJ2-7; 10 bases are shared with TRBD2. V shed 3 bases, J shed 6 bases, and the junction held 12 bases outside the gene matches. The CDR3 contains 16 residues. Germline V CDR1 and CDR2: SGHRS, YFSETQ. CDR3 sequence reads: CASSSHKRGGLSEQYF. The CDR3 nucleotides are TGCGCCAGCAGCTCCCATAAGCGGGGGGGTTTGTCCGAGCAGTACTTC.

This clonotype has a handful of counts. V and J are TRBV11-1 and TRBJ2-1; D gene uncertain. The CDR3 loop spans 12 amino acids. CDR1 and CDR2 from the germline V gene are SGHAT and FQDESV (reference sequence). Trimming removed 2 bases at V and 8 bases at J, with 7 bases between. CDR3 sequence (DNA): TGTGCCAGCAGCTTACTGGACCATGAGCAGTTCTTC. Protein: CASSLLDHEQFF. Combining the CDR3 with reference TRBV11-1 and TRBJ2-1 gives the whole variable domain EAEVAQSPRYKITEKSQAVAFWCDPISGHATLYWYRQILGQGPELLVQFQDESVVDDSQLPKDRFSAERLKGVDSTLKIQPAELGDSAMYLCASSLLDHEQFFGPGTRLTVL.

In its sample, this clonotype was seen a few times. CDR3 amino acids: CASSEREAGDTQYF. CDR3 in DNA: TGTGCCAGCAGTGAGCGGGAGGCGGGGGATACGCAGTATTTT. J is TRBJ2-3 and V is TRBV6-1; 8 positions match TRBD2. CDR3 length: 14 residues. Per the germline V gene, CDR1 is MNHNS and CDR2 is SASEGT. After removal of 3 bases from V and 6 bases from J, the junction contained 5 bases not matched to a gene.

This clonotype was seen more than once but under ten times. This chain uses TRBV6-7 with TRBJ2-7; D tentatively reads TRBD1 or TRBD2 (5 bases each). TRBV6-7 is an open reading frame, and its role is uncertain. This CDR3 has 16 amino acids. Between the trimmed V and J ends, which lost 2 bases and 1 base, there was a span of 15 bases. CDR3 nucleotides: TGTGCCAGCAGTTACCGGGGCCCCGAAGGATCCTACGAGCAGTACTTC. Translating gives CASSYRGPEGSYEQYF.

This clonotype was recorded a few times. The genes are TRBV15 and TRBJ2-1; TRBD2 agrees at 15 bases. This CDR3 is 19 amino acids long. V lost 2 bases to trimming and J lost 2 bases; unmatched junction nucleotides: 7. Germline CDR1 and CDR2: LNHNV and YYDKDF (reference sequence). CDR3 amino acids: CATSRSGTSGRPAYNEQFF. CDR3 DNA sequence: TGTGCCACCAGCAGATCCGGGACTAGCGGGAGGCCCGCCTACAATGAGCAGTTCTTC.

This clonotype was detected a few times. V is TRBV29-1 and J is TRBJ2-7, with D hard to call. Germline V gene sequence: CDR1 SQVTM, CDR2 ANQGSEA. This CDR3 spans 13 amino acids. The V and J ends lost 3 bases and 1 base respectively, with 10 bases between them. The CDR3 nucleotides read TGCAGCGTTGAGCACCGTCCTTCCTACGAGCAGTACTTC. This encodes CSVEHRPSYEQYF.

This clonotype came up many times. The V and J genes are TRBV20-1 and TRBJ2-7, with TRBD1 as a possible D gene (6 bases). Trimming took off 1 base at V and 2 bases at J, with 15 bases between the two ends. Germline CDR1 is DFQATT and CDR2 is SNEGSKA (reference sequence). The CDR3 has 15 residues. CDR3 protein: CSARGRVQGPYEQYF. CDR3 sequence (DNA): TGCAGTGCTAGAGGTCGGGTACAGGGTCCCTACGAGCAGTACTTC.

CDR3 residues: CSVGGVGGTEAFF. Here the CDR3 DNA reads TGCAGCGTTGGGGGGGTAGGGGGCACTGAAGCTTTCTTT. The chain is built from TRBV29-1 and TRBJ1-1, with D perhaps TRBD1 (6 bases). The germline V and J ends were trimmed by 4 bases and 4 bases, with 13 bases remaining between them. This CDR3 is built from 13 residues. The germline V gene has CDR1 SQVTM and CDR2 ANQGSEA.

This sequence joins TRBV29-1 and TRBJ1-2; D perhaps matches TRBD1 (5 bases). V was shortened by 4 bases and J by 4 bases, with 10 bases between the two germline ends. Germline V lookup: CDR1 SQVTM, CDR2 ANQGSEA. This CDR3 has 12 amino acids. The CDR3 bases are TGCAGCGTTGTACGGGGCGCCTATGGCTACACCTTC. It is translated as CSVVRGAYGYTF. The whole variable domain, remainder taken from reference TRBV29-1 and TRBJ1-2, is SAVISQKPSRDICQRGTSLTIQCQVDSQVTMMFWYRQQPGQSLTLIATANQGSEATYESGFVIDKFPISRPNLTFSTLTVSNMSPEDSSIYLCSVVRGAYGYTFGSGTRLTVV.

The table lists this clonotype with a few counts. The V gene is TRBV6-5, the J gene TRBJ2-7; 13 bases align to TRBD2. CDR1 is MNHEY and CDR2 is SVGAGI in the germline V gene. The CDR3 spans 17 residues. V lost 0 bases, J lost 0 bases, and 2 bases stayed unmatched. This CDR3 reads CASSYSGLAGASYEQYF. CDR3 coding DNA: TGTGCCAGCAGTTACTCTGGACTAGCGGGGGCCTCCTACGAGCAGTACTTC.

The genes are TRBV12-3 or TRBV12-4 and TRBJ1-6; D unclear. Trimming shortened V by 5 bases and J by 9 bases, and 11 bases separated the two germline ends. The CDR3 loop spans 13 amino acids. The CDR3 protein is CASSPNNGSPLHF. Here the CDR3 DNA reads TGTGCCAGCAGTCCTAATAACGGTTCACCCCTCCACTTT.